This T cell receptor beta chain was obtained from a study of patients and donors after allogeneic stem cell transplantation. TCRdb reprocessed the RT-PCR reads via MiXCR and lists one record per CDR3 protein. The top ten clones hold 20% to 30% of a sample with roughly 9,900 distinct CDR3 sequences, approximately 6% of them seen once. There are a few counts of this clonotype. The junction had 13 bases not matched to a gene; V was cut back by 4 bases and J by 9 bases. Germline V gives CDR1 SNHLY, CDR2 FYNNEI. This CDR3 region has 16 residues. The rearrangement links TRBV2 to TRBJ2-1, with 9 bases fitting TRBD1. Sequenced input: blood, either unsorted or a sorted T cell fraction (not recorded which). The source is a human donor who was either an allogeneic HSCT recipient or a stem cell or donor lymphocyte infusion donor (not recorded which). It is not recorded whose cells these are; they may come from a transplant donor. The CDR3 sequence: CASSGPGTGRLGEQFF. As DNA, the CDR3 is TGTGCCAGCAGTGGCCCAGGGACAGGGAGGTTAGGTGAGCAGTTCTTC. Full variable domain (rest looked up from reference TRBV2 and TRBJ2-1): EPEVTQTPSHQVTQMGQEVILRCVPISNHLYFYWYRQILGQKVEFLVSFYNNEISEKSEIFDDQFSVERPDGSNFTLKIRSTKLEDSAMYFCASSGPGTGRLGEQFFGPGTRLTVL.